This TCR beta chain was obtained from a study of T cells in localized non-small cell lung cancer. Germline V gene lookup returns CDR1 LNHDA and CDR2 SQIVND (reference sequence). V was trimmed by 5 bases and J by 7 bases, leaving 8 bases between them. The CDR3 runs to 12 residues. Study results and caveats: Higher adjacent-lung clonality was associated with shorter survival. T cell clonality was highest in uninvolved adjacent lung, above tumor. Adjacent lung exhibited a median of 57 among the 100 most abundant tumor clones. Sequencing was restricted to one tumor region; therefore, heterogeneity remains possible.

The sample holds a few counts of this clone. What it binds is unknown. Repertoires were generated with immunoSEQ multiplex PCR, while TCRdb's copy carries only in-frame clones and drops some. The data contain tens of thousands of clones, roughly four fifths of them singletons. The clonotype was recovered from a female donor older than 55 with stage II squamous cell lung carcinoma. Specimen: peripheral blood, collected before any cancer treatment. V usage is TRBV19 and J usage is TRBJ1-4; no reliable D call. This CDR3 is CASSWSAEKLFF. CDR3 in DNA: TGTGCCAGTAGTTGGAGTGCTGAAAAACTGTTTTTT.